This T cell receptor (beta chain) is from a study of a mutant IDH1 vaccine in newly diagnosed glioma. Turning to the study itself: The first vaccination came 4-6 weeks after radiotherapy alone, or with temozolomide cycles. Prior therapy was radiotherapy, temozolomide, or both; most received both. Visit V13 took place at week 47, and visit V12 happened at week 35. Study-level findings and limits: Pseudoprogression seemed unlinked to shifts in top peripheral T cell clonotypes.

CDR1 and CDR2 from the germline V gene are SGHVS and FNYEAQ. This CDR3 has 16 amino acids. V lost 4 bases, J lost 6 bases, and 22 bases lay in between. A note on this clone: Antigen: not known.

Here immunoSEQ multiplex PCR was the method, and the copy in TCRdb shows in-frame clones only, minus some. The sample holds approximately 80,000 clones; about 81% are singletons and the top ten take roughly 5.2%. Time point in this sample: week 47, end of study. Mutant IDH1 20-mer peptide, at 300 ug, made up each vaccine dose, with topical imiquimod. The clonotype comes from a man aged 40-55 years with glioma. This chain links TRBV7-6 with TRBJ2-7, with D possibly called TRBD1 or TRBD2 (5 bases each). Specimen: PBMCs, collected from a glioma patient whose treatment included an IDH1 peptide vaccine. The CDR3 DNA reads as TGTGCCAGCAGCTCCGTTACGTCCGGGGCCGGTGGCGAGCAGTACTTC. Its translation is CASSSVTSGAGGEQYF.